This passage covers 2 T cell receptor beta chains from one sample sequenced in a study of identifying expanded T cells in peripheral blood. The repertoire was sequenced with immunoSEQ multiplex PCR; TCRdb's copy has only in-frame clones and lacks some. The sample shows nearly 60,000 clones, over 85% of them seen only once. Sample: blood. The receptor source for this set is a person between 18 and 75 years old in good health.

The chain has TRBV23-1 and TRBJ2-5; the D gene is possibly TRBD1 (7 bases). TRBV23-1 is an open reading frame whose function is uncertain. Trimming stripped 6 bases from V and 5 bases from J, with 19 bases between. The CDR3 spans 15 residues. As DNA, the CDR3 is TGCGCCAGCAGCGCCTCTGACAGGGCGGGGGAGACCCAGTACTTC. Protein: CASSASDRAGETQYF.

V usage is TRBV19 and J usage is TRBJ2-1; 8 bases align to TRBD1. The ends lost 5 bases at V and 4 bases at J; junction bases unmatched: 13. This CDR3 has 17 amino acids. Germline values: CDR1 LNHDA, CDR2 SQIVND (reference sequence). The CDR3 region has the DNA TGTGCCAGTAGTCCTAGTTGGGGGCAGGGGGCTTACAATGAGCAGTTCTTC. This gives the protein CASSPSWGQGAYNEQFF.